The sequence of this TCR beta chain was determined in a study of blood T cell repertoires in COVID-19. Membership in each cohort depended on participant-reported clinical history. The CDR3 runs 17 residues. Germline values: CDR1 SGHDN, CDR2 FVKESK. Trimming left V 1 base short and J 0 bases short, with 13 bases between. Authors' processing steps: Amplification of reference gene primers provided the estimated nucleated cell counts. Generated by immunoSEQ multiplex PCR, the TCRdb table keeps only in-frame clones and is missing some. V and J calls and clone size are as listed in that table; D and trimming were resolved from the DNA. The repertoire holds some 240,000 clones, about 88% seen once, with approximately 4.3% in the top ten.

Sequencing input: PBMCs or T cells enriched from blood (not recorded which). The receptor's source is a young man with acute COVID-19. The rearrangement links TRBV14 to TRBJ2-1; D might be TRBD2 (5 bases). DNA for the CDR3: TGTGCCAGCAGCCAAGCCGCCGACTATCACTCCTACAATGAGCAGTTCTTC. Translation gives CASSQAADYHSYNEQFF.